The 28 T cell receptor beta chains listed next were all sequenced from one sample in a study of T cells in localized non-small cell lung cancer. TCRdb's copy holds only in-frame clones and misses some; the assay was immunoSEQ multiplex PCR. The sample yields tens of thousands of clones, 80% to 90% seen once. The starting material was peripheral blood, obtained before any cancer treatment. Receptors originate from an older female donor with stage I lung adenocarcinoma.

The gene calls are TRBV6-4 and TRBJ2-2; 8 bases are a match to TRBD2. Germline CDR1 MRHNA, CDR2 SNTAGT. V shed 4 bases, J shed 4 bases, and the junction held 8 bases outside the gene matches. The CDR3 is 16 residues long. CDR3 nucleotides: TGTGCCAGCAGTGCCTTAGCGGGGAGCGGCACCGGGGAGCTGTTTTTT. Translated, it gives CASSALAGSGTGELFF.

The rearrangement links TRBV7-3 to TRBJ1-1, with a possible D match to TRBD1 (6 bases). Germline lookup yields CDR1 SGHTA and CDR2 FQGTGA. There are 14 residues in the CDR3. Trimming shortened V by 4 bases and J by 3 bases, and 12 bases separated the two germline ends. The CDR3 spells CASSSRGGYTEAFF. CDR3 sequence (DNA): TGTGCCAGCAGCTCCCGGGGGGGCTACACTGAAGCTTTCTTT.

The V call is TRBV21-1, the J call TRBJ1-2. TRBV21-1 is termed a pseudogene. The CDR3 runs 14 residues. CDR3 in amino acids: CASSFRGGVNGYTF. In DNA form, the CDR3 reads TGTGCCAGCAGCTTCCGCGGAGGGGTCAATGGCTACACCTTC.

The chain carries TRBV30 and TRBJ2-5; TRBD2 is a possible D gene (6 bases). The CDR3 is made up of 14 amino acids. V was shortened by 4 bases and J by 5 bases, with 17 bases between the two germline ends. Germline loops: CDR1 GTSNPN, CDR2 SVGIG (reference sequence). DNA of the CDR3: TGTGCCTGGACAATACGGGGAGGAATGGAGACCCAGTACTTC. This encodes CAWTIRGGMETQYF.

This chain links TRBV7-8 with TRBJ2-7; the match to TRBD2 covers 8 bases. This CDR3 spans 14 amino acids. V gave up 8 bases and J gave up 4 bases; unmatched junction bases: 10. Germline V gives CDR1 SGHVS, CDR2 FQNEAQ. The CDR3 coding sequence is TGTGCCAGCGCATCGGACGGGGGGGTATACGAGCAGTACTTC. Translated, it gives CASASDGGVYEQYF.

Concerning this clone: One end of the junction does not line up with germline, which may come from a read error. The chain recombines TRBV9 with TRBJ2-2, with a weak D call TRBD1 (5 bases). This CDR3 spans 15 amino acids. Germline V CDR1 and CDR2: SGDLS, YYNGEE. The CDR3 sequence: CASTVGDGYAGELFF. CDR3 coding DNA: TGTGCCAGCACCGTAGGGGATGGTTATGCCGGGGAGCTGTTTTTT. The entire variable domain, with the rest obtained from reference TRBV9 and TRBJ2-2, is as follows: DSGVTQTPKHLITATGQRVTLRCSPRSGDLSVYWYQQSLDQGLQFLIQYYNGEERAKGNILERFSAQQFPDLHSELNLSSLELGDSALYFCASTVGDGYAGELFFGEGSRLTVL.

The chain employs TRBV7-9 and TRBJ2-1; TRBD2 matches 14 bases. CDR3 size: 16 residues. CDR1 is SEHNR and CDR2 is FQNEAQ in the germline V gene (reference sequence). Trimming took 5 bases from V and 4 from J; bases not matched to a gene: 4. The CDR3, as DNA: TGTGCCAGCAGCCTCGGGACTAGCGGGGGATACAATGAGCAGTTCTTC. This codes for CASSLGTSGGYNEQFF.

The rearrangement links TRBV5-8 to TRBJ2-3; 13 positions agree with TRBD2. This CDR3 is built from 19 residues. The germline V gene has CDR1 SGHTS and CDR2 YDEGEE. J was trimmed by 6 bases and V by 0 bases; bases with no gene match: 13. The CDR3 DNA reads TGTGCCAGCAGCTTGGCCGCGACTAGCGGGAGGTTACAGGGGGATACGCAGTATTTT. This codes for CASSLAATSGRLQGDTQYF.

The chain is built from TRBV28 and TRBJ1-1; a possible D gene is TRBD1 (6 bases). This CDR3 is 10 amino acids long. Looked up from germline, CDR1 is MDHEN and CDR2 is SYDVKM. V dropped 4 bases and J dropped 11 bases, with 8 bases sitting between them. The CDR3 sequence: CASSSGVAFF. DNA for the CDR3: TGTGCCAGCAGTTCAGGGGTCGCTTTCTTT.

This clone was counted between two and nine times. This sequence joins TRBV9 and TRBJ2-7; 11 bases align to TRBD2. V shed 0 bases and J 2 bases; nucleotides not matched to a gene: 4. This CDR3 has 16 amino acids. Germline V gives CDR1 SGDLS, CDR2 YYNGEE. The CDR3 DNA reads as TGTGCCAGCAGCGTAGATCCTAGCGGGGGGCCCTACGAGCAGTACTTC. Translated: CASSVDPSGGPYEQYF. The entire variable domain, with the rest obtained from reference TRBV9 and TRBJ2-7, is as follows: DSGVTQTPKHLITATGQRVTLRCSPRSGDLSVYWYQQSLDQGLQFLIQYYNGEERAKGNILERFSAQQFPDLHSELNLSSLELGDSALYFCASSVDPSGGPYEQYFGPGTRLTVT.

V and J are TRBV11-3 and TRBJ2-3, with TRBD2 matching over 8 bases. Germline V gene data show CDR1 as SGHNT and CDR2 as YENEEA. The CDR3 contains 19 residues. The trim removed 8 bases at V and 1 base at J, leaving 20 bases unmatched. This CDR3 reads CASYSIWGGLGAGTDTQYF. CDR3 in DNA: TGTGCCAGCTATTCTATCTGGGGGGGACTAGGAGCCGGCACAGATACGCAGTATTTT.

This clone came up once. The V and J genes are TRBV9 and TRBJ1-2; D is perhaps TRBD1 (6 bases). CDR3 size: 14 residues. The ends were cut back, 0 bases at V and 6 bases at J, with 12 bases in the middle. Per germline, CDR1 SGDLS and CDR2 YYNGEE. The CDR3: CASSVASNRDGYTF. In DNA form, the CDR3 reads TGTGCCAGCAGCGTAGCCTCAAACAGGGATGGCTACACCTTC.

This clone was observed a single time. The V gene is TRBV19, the J gene TRBJ1-2; 10 bases fit TRBD1. The V segment lost 2 bases and the J segment 4 bases; nucleotides outside the gene matches: 7. Germline CDR1 LNHDA, CDR2 SQIVND (reference sequence). The length of the CDR3 is 16 residues. CDR3 bases: TGTGCCAGTAGTATATGGGACAGGGGTGGTGGCTATGGCTACACCTTC. It encodes CASSIWDRGGGYGYTF.

DNA for the CDR3: TGTGCCAGTTACACCGGGGAGCTGTTTTTT. Translating gives CASYTGELFF. This rearrangement joins TRBV5-8 to TRBJ2-2; D unclear. The germline gives CDR1 SGHTS, CDR2 YDEGEE. Trimming cost V 8 bases and J 3 bases, with 2 bases left between them. The CDR3 is 10 residues long.

The genes are TRBV27 and TRBJ2-2, with D perhaps given as TRBD1 or TRBD2 (5 bases each). V was shortened by 4 bases and J by 4 bases, with 13 bases between the two germline ends. This CDR3 spans 15 amino acids. CDR1 and CDR2 from the germline V gene are MNHEY and SMNVEV (reference sequence). The CDR3 region has the DNA TGTGCCAGCAGTTCCCAGGGACGGGCCACCGGGGAGCTGTTTTTT. This encodes CASSSQGRATGELFF.

The V gene is TRBV6-4, the J gene TRBJ1-6; D unresolved. Germline-derived CDR1 and CDR2 are MRHNA and SNTAGT. Between the trimmed V and J ends, which lost 3 bases and 10 bases, there was a span of 10 bases. This CDR3 comprises 13 residues. CDR3 in DNA: TGTGCCAGCAGTGATAGACCGGACTCACCCCTCCACTTT. Translation gives CASSDRPDSPLHF.

The V call is TRBV5-1, the J call TRBJ2-1; D is possibly TRBD2 (6 bases). From germline, CDR1 is SGHRS and CDR2 YFSETQ. V shed 1 base and J shed 7 bases, with 18 bases lying between them. The CDR3 extends over 16 amino acids. The CDR3 sequence: CASSLSPGVSGNEQFF. The CDR3 DNA follows: TGCGCCAGCAGCTTGTCTCCGGGGGTATCCGGGAATGAGCAGTTCTTC. The full variable domain, with the rest looked up from reference TRBV5-1 and TRBJ2-1, is KAGVTQTPRYLIKTRGQQVTLSCSPISGHRSVSWYQQTPGQGLQFLFEYFSETQRNKGNFPGRFSGRQFSNSRSEMNVSTLELGDSALYLCASSLSPGVSGNEQFFGPGTRLTVL.

The V gene is TRBV5-8, the J gene TRBJ2-4; possibly TRBD2 for D (5 bases). The CDR3 consists of 14 residues. Germline assignment: CDR1 SGHTS and CDR2 YDEGEE. Trimming stripped 3 bases from V and 0 bases from J, with 7 bases between. CDR3 sequence reads: CASSSRGAKNIQYF. The CDR3 nucleotides read TGTGCCAGCAGCTCACGGGGAGCCAAAAACATTCAGTACTTC.

V is TRBV27 and J is TRBJ1-1; tentatively, D is TRBD1 (6 bases). CDR1 is MNHEY, CDR2 SMNVEV, per germline (reference sequence). CDR3 size: 12 residues. V gave up 3 bases and J gave up 10 bases, with 12 bases separating them. CDR3 amino acids: CASSFRGQGAFF. CDR3 DNA: TGTGCCAGCAGTTTTCGGGGGCAAGGAGCTTTCTTT.

The rearrangement links TRBV7-9 to TRBJ1-2; no definite D call. V was trimmed by 1 base and J by 4 bases, leaving 13 bases between them. The CDR3 length is 15 residues. Germline lookup yields CDR1 SEHNR and CDR2 FQNEAQ (reference sequence). DNA for the CDR3: TGTGCCAGCAGCTTAGTGTCGATGTCAGCCTATGGCTACACCTTC. Its protein is CASSLVSMSAYGYTF.

The chain links TRBV7-9 to TRBJ1-1; 7 nucleotides line up with TRBD1. Looked up from germline, CDR1 is SEHNR and CDR2 is FQNEAQ (reference sequence). J gave up 5 bases and V 3 bases, and 3 bases lay outside the gene matches. This CDR3 contains 13 residues. Here the CDR3 DNA reads TGTGCCAGCAGCTTGTCAGGGGGGACTGAAGCTTTCTTT. Protein sequence: CASSLSGGTEAFF.

Comments on this clone: Additional DNA sequences in this sample encode the identical CDR3. The gene calls are TRBV5-1 and TRBJ2-1, with D tentatively TRBD1 (5 bases). The V end lost 2 bases, the J end lost 10 bases, and 7 bases lay between the germline ends. Germline V gene sequence: CDR1 SGHRS, CDR2 YFSETQ. This CDR3 contains 11 residues. The CDR3 spells CASSFRTEQFF. The DNA of the CDR3 is TGCGCCAGCAGCTTTCGGACAGAGCAGTTCTTC.

This chain joins TRBV19 and TRBJ1-5; D is unclear. The CDR3 is 14 amino acids. V gave up 3 bases and J gave up 4 bases, with 10 bases separating them. Germline V gene sequence: CDR1 LNHDA, CDR2 SQIVND (reference sequence). CDR3 region: CASSMGLGNQPQHF. For the CDR3, the DNA is TGTGCCAGTAGTATGGGGTTAGGAAATCAGCCCCAGCATTTT.

DNA of the CDR3: TGTGCCAGCATAGGCGGTGGCTACGAGCAGTACTTC. Residues: CASIGGGYEQYF. The chain couples TRBV2 to TRBJ2-7; D gene unclear. Germline V gene data show CDR1 as SNHLY and CDR2 as FYNNEI. The V gene lost 7 bases and the J gene lost 3 bases, with 10 bases spanning the gap. This CDR3 is built from 12 residues.

The chain employs TRBV5-1 and TRBJ2-7; D is ambiguous. This CDR3 spans 12 amino acids. Trimming shortened V by 2 bases and J by 3 bases, and 6 bases separated the two germline ends. CDR1 and CDR2 (germline): SGHRS, YFSETQ. This CDR3 is CASSFTSYEQYF. The CDR3 nucleotides are TGCGCCAGCAGCTTCACGAGCTACGAGCAGTACTTC.

The V and J genes are TRBV5-1 and TRBJ2-2, with no clear D. The V and J ends lost 2 bases and 7 bases respectively, with 9 bases between them. From germline, CDR1 is SGHRS and CDR2 YFSETQ. The CDR3 covers 13 residues. For the CDR3, the DNA is TGCGCCAGCAGCTTTACTACCCTCGGGGAGCTGTTTTTT. Its protein is CASSFTTLGELFF. Complete variable domain (other parts from reference TRBV5-1 and TRBJ2-2): KAGVTQTPRYLIKTRGQQVTLSCSPISGHRSVSWYQQTPGQGLQFLFEYFSETQRNKGNFPGRFSGRQFSNSRSEMNVSTLELGDSALYLCASSFTTLGELFFGEGSRLTVL.

This chain connects TRBV19 to TRBJ1-5; D may be TRBD1 (5 bases). This CDR3 region has 13 residues. Germline CDR1 is LNHDA and CDR2 is SQIVND (reference sequence). Trimming cost V 10 bases and J 3 bases, with 13 bases left between them. Written as DNA, the CDR3 is TGTGCCACCCGGGACGGCCCCAATCAGCCCCAGCATTTT. Translated, it gives CATRDGPNQPQHF.

The chain carries TRBV19 and TRBJ1-5; 7 bases fit TRBD1. J gave up 7 bases and V 6 bases, and 12 bases lay outside the gene matches. Germline CDR1 LNHDA, CDR2 SQIVND (reference sequence). The length of the CDR3 is 15 residues. As DNA, the CDR3 is TGTGCCAGTAGACCTGCTGACAGGGAGAGGCAGCCCCAGCATTTT. Translating gives CASRPADRERQPQHF.